The 29 T cell receptor beta chains listed next were all sequenced from one sample in a study of cytomegalovirus exposure and HLA in healthy donors. The PCR contained 60 Vbeta and 13 Jbeta primers. Libraries were prepared by immunoSEQ multiplex PCR; TCRdb keeps only in-frame clonotypes and omits some of them. This sample has fewer than 100,000 clones, with about three quarters found just once. The sequencing input was PBMCs. The receptors were gathered from a female donor in good health and CMV-seronegative.

This clone was recorded only once. The rearrangement links TRBV9 to TRBJ1-5; D is uncertain. The CDR3 is made up of 19 amino acids. With 5 bases removed from V and 0 bases from J, the gap between germline ends came to 24 bases. Germline lookup yields CDR1 SGDLS and CDR2 YYNGEE. CDR3: CASSDLRWVDFYSNQPQHF. The CDR3 DNA follows: TGTGCCAGCAGTGACCTCCGATGGGTAGACTTTTATAGCAATCAGCCCCAGCATTTT.

This chain connects TRBV11-2 to TRBJ2-5; 8 positions match TRBD2. The V and J ends lost 3 bases and 12 bases, in that order; junction bases with no gene match: 6. This CDR3 has 12 residues. The germline V gene encodes CDR1 SGHAT and CDR2 FQNNGV. This CDR3 reads CASSLVAGPKYF. The CDR3 DNA is TGTGCCAGCAGCTTGGTAGCGGGGCCCAAGTACTTC.

The chain joins TRBV15 to TRBJ1-2; 7 nucleotides agree with TRBD1. The ends lost 3 bases at V and 4 bases at J; junction bases unmatched: 8. Germline V CDR1 and CDR2: LNHNV, YYDKDF (reference sequence). The CDR3 has 15 residues. This CDR3 reads CATSSDQGGPYGYTF. The CDR3, as DNA: TGTGCCACCAGCAGTGACCAAGGGGGCCCCTATGGCTACACCTTC.

V usage is TRBV5-5 and J usage is TRBJ2-2; weak D call: TRBD2 (6 bases). Trimming took off 2 bases at V and 7 bases at J, with 12 bases between the two ends. The CDR3 totals 14 residues. Germline V gene sequence: CDR1 SGHKS, CDR2 YYEKEE (reference sequence). The DNA for the CDR3 is TGTGCCAGCAGCTTTTGGGACTCAGACGGGGAGCTGTTTTTT. Translated: CASSFWDSDGELFF.

This rearrangement joins TRBV10-3 to TRBJ1-1; TRBD1 matches at 7 bases. Trimming took 11 bases from V and 3 from J; bases not matched to a gene: 9. Germline V CDR1 and CDR2: ENHRY, SYGVKD. The length of the CDR3 is 13 residues. The CDR3 bases are TGTGCCTTAAAGGGGGCTGGGGACACTGAAGCTTTCTTT. Its protein is CALKGAGDTEAFF.

Here the CDR3 reads CASSSQGDWGYTF. The CDR3 DNA reads TGTGCCAGCAGTTCACAGGGAGATTGGGGCTACACCTTC. The chain is built from TRBV6-6 and TRBJ1-2; maybe TRBD1 (6 bases). CDR3 length: 13 amino acids. CDR1 MNHNY and CDR2 SVGAGI come from the germline V gene (reference sequence). The ends were cut back, 4 bases at V and 8 bases at J, with 14 bases in the middle.

The chain combines TRBV27 with TRBJ1-2, with TRBD1 identical over 9 bases. The CDR3 is 13 residues long. CDR1 is MNHEY and CDR2 is SMNVEV in the germline V gene (reference sequence). Germline trimming cut 9 bases from V and 8 bases from J; bases unmatched to any gene: 10. The CDR3: CARIDRGNSGYTF. CDR3 in DNA: TGTGCCAGAATTGACAGGGGGAACTCAGGCTACACCTTC.

This clone was counted a single time. The rearrangement links TRBV23-1 to TRBJ2-7; a possible D gene is TRBD2 (6 bases). TRBV23-1 carries the ORF label, with uncertain function. The CDR3 contains 15 residues. Trimming left V 7 bases short and J 1 base short, with 17 bases between. In DNA form, the CDR3 reads TGCGCCAGCACTCGGGAGTGTGGGGTTTCCTACGAGCAGTACTTC. Its protein product is CASTRECGVSYEQYF.

The chain employs TRBV4-1 and TRBJ1-4, with D maybe TRBD1 (6 bases). CDR1 is MGHRA and CDR2 is YSYEKL in the germline V gene. The CDR3 runs 14 residues. The V end was cut by 3 bases, the J end by 3 bases, with 8 bases between. CDR3: CASSQDSSNEKLFF. DNA for the CDR3: TGCGCCAGCAGCCAGGACAGTTCTAATGAAAAACTGTTTTTT.

This chain links TRBV7-9 with TRBJ1-1; a possible D gene is TRBD1 (5 bases). Looked up from germline, CDR1 is SEHNR and CDR2 is FQNEAQ (reference sequence). V lost 4 bases, J lost 0 bases, and 12 bases lay in between. This CDR3 has 15 amino acids. This CDR3 is CASSWYRGMNTEAFF. CDR3 sequence (DNA): TGTGCCAGCAGCTGGTACCGGGGGATGAACACTGAAGCTTTCTTT.

The chain joins TRBV7-9 to TRBJ2-7; D may be TRBD1 (6 bases). The CDR3 extends over 14 amino acids. Germline CDR1 reads SEHNR; CDR2 reads FQNEAQ (reference sequence). Trimming shortened V by 4 bases and J by 2 bases, and 12 bases separated the two germline ends. The CDR3 DNA sequence: TGTGCCAGCAGCTCTTCTCAGGGGCCCTACGAGCAGTACTTC. Protein product: CASSSSQGPYEQYF.

V is TRBV4-2 and J is TRBJ1-2, with D tentatively TRBD1 (6 bases). CDR3 length: 14 residues. The V gene's germline CDR1 is LGHNA and CDR2 YNFKEQ. With 0 bases removed from V and 4 bases from J, the gap between germline ends came to 9 bases. CDR3 region: CASSQDRGLYGYTF. CDR3 in DNA: TGTGCCAGCAGCCAAGACAGGGGTCTCTATGGCTACACCTTC.

This chain joins TRBV6-1 and TRBJ1-1; 7 positions agree with TRBD1. Germline trimming cut 6 bases from V and 5 bases from J; bases unmatched to any gene: 9. Germline-derived CDR1 and CDR2 are MNHNS and SASEGT. The CDR3 spans 14 residues. The CDR3 spells CASRLTGLQTEAFF. The DNA of the CDR3 is TGTGCCAGCAGGCTGACAGGGTTGCAAACTGAAGCTTTCTTT.

Here the CDR3 reads CASSHTEYNEQFF. In DNA, the CDR3 is TGCGCCAGCAGCCACACAGAGTACAATGAGCAGTTCTTC. The V gene is TRBV4-1, the J gene TRBJ2-1; D gene uncertain. Trimming left V 3 bases short and J 4 bases short, with 7 bases between. This CDR3 is built from 13 residues. CDR1 and CDR2 (germline): MGHRA, YSYEKL.

This clone has only one observation. The V gene is TRBV2, the J gene TRBJ2-1, with D perhaps matching TRBD1 (6 bases). Germline values: CDR1 SNHLY, CDR2 FYNNEI. The V and J ends lost 3 bases and 4 bases respectively, with 13 bases between them. This CDR3 region has 15 residues. In nucleotides, the CDR3 is TGTGCCAGCAGTGAGGGGGCGCGGAGATACAATGAGCAGTTCTTC. Residues: CASSEGARRYNEQFF.

The chain carries TRBV4-2 and TRBJ2-2; a weak D match, TRBD2 (7 bases). The V end lost 4 bases, the J end lost 5 bases, and 14 bases lay between the germline ends. From germline, CDR1 is LGHNA and CDR2 YNFKEQ. The CDR3 sequence is 15 residues long. CDR3 region: CASSPAGGATGELFF. CDR3 sequence (DNA): TGTGCCAGCAGCCCGGCTGGGGGGGCAACCGGGGAGCTGTTTTTT.

The chain couples TRBV28 to TRBJ2-7; D ambiguous. In germline, CDR1 is MDHEN, CDR2 SYDVKM. V lost 5 bases, J lost 2 bases, and 7 bases lay in between. This CDR3 contains 12 residues. CDR3 coding DNA: TGTGCCAGCAGTAAACAAGCCTACGAGCAGTACTTC. As protein: CASSKQAYEQYF.

The V and J genes are TRBV5-1 and TRBJ2-7; tentative D call: TRBD2 (6 bases). The V gene's germline CDR1 is SGHRS and CDR2 YFSETQ. V lost 4 bases, J lost 2 bases, and 10 bases lay in between. CDR3 size: 13 residues. Written as DNA, the CDR3 is TGCGCCAGCAGCGGGGGGTTGGCCTACGAGCAGTACTTC. Translating it yields CASSGGLAYEQYF.

The rearrangement links TRBV19 to TRBJ2-2, with D possibly being TRBD2 (6 bases). Looked up from germline, CDR1 is LNHDA and CDR2 is SQIVND (reference sequence). Trimming took off 2 bases at V and 0 bases at J, with 22 bases between the two ends. The CDR3 is made up of 20 amino acids. CDR3 coding DNA: TGTGCCAGTAGTATATTCACACCCCTAGCGACCCGTTCGAACACCGGGGAGCTGTTTTTT. Translating it yields CASSIFTPLATRSNTGELFF.

This clone was detected only a few times. The chain recombines TRBV5-8 with TRBJ2-7; possible D gene TRBD1, 6 bases. This CDR3 is built from 14 residues. The germline gives CDR1 SGHTS, CDR2 YDEGEE. V was shortened by 4 bases and J by 5 bases, with 16 bases between the two germline ends. CDR3 DNA sequence: TGTGCCAGCAGCCCCCGGGACAAAGAAAACGAGCAGTACTTC. Translated, it gives CASSPRDKENEQYF.

J is TRBJ1-5 and V is TRBV7-2; 8 bases align to TRBD1. The CDR3 covers 14 residues. J lost 7 bases, V lost 5 bases, and 7 bases had no gene match. In germline, CDR1 is SGHTA, CDR2 FQGNSA. The DNA for the CDR3 is TGTGCCAGCAGCAACTCAGGGGGCGGACAGCCCCAGCATTTT. This gives the protein CASSNSGGGQPQHF.

The chain couples TRBV5-1 to TRBJ2-7, with no clear D. Germline lookup yields CDR1 SGHRS and CDR2 YFSETQ. CDR3 length: 16 residues. V lost 2 bases and J 3 bases, leaving 18 bases between the germline ends. The CDR3 coding sequence is TGCGCCAGCAGCTTTGCCCTGGGTGCAGGCAGCTACGAGCAGTACTTC. Translated: CASSFALGAGSYEQYF.

The chain uses TRBV7-2 and TRBJ2-1; D is ambiguous. The CDR3 extends over 15 amino acids. The V end lost 0 bases, the J end lost 0 bases, and 6 bases lay between the germline ends. Germline V lookup: CDR1 SGHTA, CDR2 FQGNSA. The CDR3 loop is CASSLAYGSYNEQFF. CDR3 nucleotides: TGTGCCAGCAGCTTAGCCTACGGCTCCTACAATGAGCAGTTCTTC. Variable domain in full (rest from reference TRBV7-2 and TRBJ2-1): GAGVSQSPSNKVTEKGKDVELRCDPISGHTALYWYRQSLGQGLEFLIYFQGNSAPDKSGLPSDRFSAERTGGSVSTLTIQRTQQEDSAVYLCASSLAYGSYNEQFFGPGTRLTVL.

This sequence joins TRBV30 and TRBJ1-4; no reliable D call. V lost 0 bases, J lost 7 bases, and 12 bases lay in between. CDR1 GTSNPN and CDR2 SVGIG come from the germline V gene (reference sequence). The CDR3 spans 14 residues. This CDR3 is CAWSVPLAGEKLFF. CDR3 bases: TGTGCCTGGAGTGTACCCCTCGCGGGTGAAAAACTGTTTTTT.

The rearrangement joins TRBV7-9 to TRBJ1-1; D is ambiguous. The V gene lost 4 bases and the J gene lost 7 bases, with 19 bases spanning the gap. CDR3 length: 15 amino acids. CDR1 and CDR2 (germline): SEHNR, FQNEAQ (reference sequence). In DNA form, the CDR3 reads TGTGCCAGCAGCTGGGTAGAGGATGGGAGAGTTGAAGCTTTCTTT. Translating gives CASSWVEDGRVEAFF.

The chain employs TRBV2 and TRBJ1-2; the match to TRBD1 covers 9 bases. The CDR3 is made up of 17 amino acids. The junction had 12 bases not matched to a gene; V was cut back by 3 bases and J by 4 bases. Germline values: CDR1 SNHLY, CDR2 FYNNEI. The CDR3 sequence is CASSDTSDRGHSYGYTF. In nucleotides, the CDR3 is TGTGCCAGCAGTGACACGTCGGACAGGGGACATAGCTATGGCTACACCTTC.

The chain uses TRBV5-1 and TRBJ2-7; 10 positions agree with TRBD1. CDR1 is SGHRS and CDR2 is YFSETQ in the germline V gene. After removal of 5 bases from V and 6 bases from J, the junction contained 11 bases not matched to a gene. This CDR3 has 15 residues. The CDR3 sequence is CASRTPGTGVVEQYF. The DNA for the CDR3 is TGCGCCAGCAGAACTCCCGGGACAGGGGTCGTCGAGCAGTACTTC.

The gene calls are TRBV6-1 and TRBJ1-2; possible D gene TRBD1, 6 bases. This CDR3 has 15 residues. The germline CDR1 and CDR2 sequences are MNHNS and SASEGT. V was pared by 2 bases and J by 9 bases, with 19 bases between. In DNA, the CDR3 is TGTGCCAGCAGTGAATATTCGCTGGGGACACTGAGCTACACCTTC. Protein product: CASSEYSLGTLSYTF.

The chain is built from TRBV5-1 and TRBJ2-7; TRBD2 is a possible D gene (5 bases). CDR1 and CDR2 from the germline V gene are SGHRS and YFSETQ. V lost 4 bases and J lost 4, with 12 bases in between. The CDR3 has 13 amino acids. Written as DNA, the CDR3 is TGCGCCAGCAGCCTCCACACGGGATACGAGCAGTACTTC. It is translated as CASSLHTGYEQYF.